Below are 20 T cell receptor beta chains sequenced from a single sample in a study of T cell responses to AZD1222 COVID-19 vaccine. The data were produced by immunoSEQ multiplex PCR, yet TCRdb's version contains in-frame clones alone and is incomplete. The sample holds under 150,000 clones, 75% to 90% seen once. The source material was peripheral blood, sampled 28 days after the second AZD1222 dose. The receptors were gathered from an adult who received the AZD1222 COVID-19 vaccine.

The gene calls are TRBV4-1 and TRBJ2-7, with D unclear. The CDR3 loop spans 14 amino acids. Germline CDR1 MGHRA, CDR2 YSYEKL. V lost 2 bases and J lost 1, with 9 bases in between. Here the CDR3 reads CASSQSGPSYEQYF. CDR3 nucleotides: TGCGCCAGCAGCCAATCCGGGCCATCCTACGAGCAGTACTTC.

The J gene is TRBJ2-1, the V gene TRBV19; D may be TRBD2 (6 bases). Germline assignment: CDR1 LNHDA and CDR2 SQIVND (reference sequence). The CDR3 sequence is 14 residues long. Trimming took off 3 bases at V and 5 bases at J, with 11 bases between the two ends. CDR3 region: CASSIGGGNNEQFF. DNA for the CDR3: TGTGCCAGTAGTATTGGGGGAGGAAACAATGAGCAGTTCTTC.

The chain joins TRBV24-1 to TRBJ2-5; 11 positions match TRBD1. This CDR3 has 15 residues. From germline, CDR1 is KGHDR and CDR2 SFDVKD. V lost 4 bases and J lost 4; bases outside the gene matches: 4. The CDR3 coding sequence is TGTGCCACCAGTGAGTCCGGGACAGGGGGAGAGACCCAGTACTTC. Protein product: CATSESGTGGETQYF.

Only a few counts were recorded for this clone. This chain links TRBV6-2 or TRBV6-3 with TRBJ2-1; D not resolved. V shed 3 bases and J shed 5 bases, with 11 bases lying between them. The CDR3 covers 14 residues. Germline V gene sequence: CDR1 MNHEY, CDR2 SVGEGT. CDR3 sequence: CASSYQHQNNEQFF. DNA of the CDR3: TGTGCCAGCAGTTATCAGCATCAGAACAATGAGCAGTTCTTC.

CDR3 region: CASRATGGRSNTEAFF. The DNA of the CDR3 is TGTGCCAGTAGGGCAACAGGGGGCCGTAGTAACACTGAAGCTTTCTTT. This chain uses TRBV19 with TRBJ1-1, with TRBD1 matching over 9 bases. CDR1 LNHDA and CDR2 SQIVND come from the germline V gene (reference sequence). The ends lost 6 bases at V and 2 bases at J; junction bases unmatched: 10. The CDR3 covers 16 residues.

The chain combines TRBV7-8 with TRBJ1-4; D not resolved. V was clipped by 5 bases and J by 0 bases, with 10 bases between them. The germline V gene encodes CDR1 SGHVS and CDR2 FQNEAQ. The CDR3 runs 15 residues. The CDR3 sequence is CASSPFGATNEKLFF. CDR3 DNA sequence: TGTGCCAGCAGCCCCTTCGGGGCAACTAATGAAAAACTGTTTTTT.

The chain links TRBV7-9 to TRBJ2-5, with TRBD2 as a possible D gene (6 bases). Germline CDR1 reads SEHNR; CDR2 reads FQNEAQ (reference sequence). V was trimmed by 5 bases and J by 1 base, leaving 11 bases between them. This CDR3 has 14 amino acids. The CDR3 DNA reads TGTGCCAGCAGCCGATGGGACTCCCAAGAGACCCAGTACTTC. Translation gives CASSRWDSQETQYF.

This clone was detected once. The rearrangement uses TRBV5-1 and TRBJ2-1; D possibly corresponds to TRBD1 (6 bases). The CDR3 is 15 residues long. V was cut by 0 bases and J by 2 bases, with 9 bases left in between. From germline, CDR1 is SGHRS and CDR2 YFSETQ. The CDR3 protein is CASSLGQGTYNEQFF. The CDR3, as DNA: TGCGCCAGCAGCTTGGGTCAGGGGACCTACAATGAGCAGTTCTTC.

The V and J genes are TRBV28 and TRBJ2-5; D assignment may be TRBD1 or TRBD2 (6 bases each). V was clipped by 11 bases and J by 6 bases, with 25 bases between them. Germline values: CDR1 MDHEN, CDR2 SYDVKM. This CDR3 region has 15 residues. CDR3 nucleotide sequence: TGTGCCCCCCAATGGAGGGGGGCCATGAGGAAGACCCAGTACTTC. Translating it yields CAPQWRGAMRKTQYF.

The gene calls are TRBV9 and TRBJ1-1, with D unclear. The germline gives CDR1 SGDLS, CDR2 YYNGEE. CDR3 length: 16 residues. V was trimmed by 0 bases and J by 4 bases, leaving 16 bases between them. The CDR3 loop is CASSVEAGMPGTEAFF. In DNA, the CDR3 is TGTGCCAGCAGCGTAGAGGCAGGAATGCCCGGCACTGAAGCTTTCTTT.

This clone was counted once. The chain employs TRBV2 and TRBJ2-5; the D gene is possibly TRBD2 (6 bases). The CDR3 totals 15 residues. Germline V gives CDR1 SNHLY, CDR2 FYNNEI. Trimming removed 5 bases at V and 2 bases at J, with 15 bases between. Here the CDR3 DNA reads TGTGCCAGCAGTATTAGCGGACGGTCACAAGAGACCCAGTACTTC. This encodes CASSISGRSQETQYF.

This clone was observed once. CDR3 residues: CASTSKGYTEAFF. CDR3 nucleotide sequence: TGCGCCAGCACCTCAAAAGGGTACACTGAAGCTTTCTTT. The chain employs TRBV4-3 and TRBJ1-1; no clear D. This CDR3 contains 13 residues. CDR1 LGHNA and CDR2 YSLEER come from the germline V gene. V gave up 7 bases and J gave up 3 bases, with 12 bases separating them.

J is TRBJ2-7 and V is TRBV7-2; tentative D call: TRBD2 (5 bases). CDR1 is SGHTA, CDR2 FQGNSA, per germline. Between the trimmed V and J ends, which lost 0 bases and 1 base, there was a span of 7 bases. The CDR3 is made up of 14 amino acids. The CDR3 DNA reads TGTGCCAGCAGCTTAGCCGGGATATCCTACGAGCAGTACTTC. Encoded protein: CASSLAGISYEQYF.

The chain has TRBV11-2 and TRBJ1-2; D uncertain. The CDR3 has 14 amino acids. Trimming shortened V by 3 bases and J by 0 bases, and 8 bases separated the two germline ends. In germline, CDR1 is SGHAT, CDR2 FQNNGV. CDR3 sequence reads: CASSFSTTNYGYTF. The CDR3 bases are TGTGCCAGCAGCTTCAGTACCACTAACTATGGCTACACCTTC.

CDR3 region: CAWSVKGGLNTEAFF. CDR3 bases: TGTGCCTGGAGTGTAAAGGGGGGATTGAACACTGAAGCTTTCTTT. The chain links TRBV30 to TRBJ1-1; possibly TRBD1 for D (6 bases). Looked up from germline, CDR1 is GTSNPN and CDR2 is SVGIG (reference sequence). Trimming cost V 0 bases and J 0 bases, with 11 bases left between them. The length of the CDR3 is 15 residues.

To note about this clone: This specimen includes other DNA sequences encoding the same CDR3. The rearrangement uses TRBV5-1 and TRBJ2-3; D is possibly TRBD1 (5 bases). The CDR3 runs 15 residues. Per the germline V gene, CDR1 is SGHRS and CDR2 is YFSETQ. V lost 2 bases, J lost 0 bases, and 10 bases lay in between. The CDR3 protein is CASSLGPGSTDTQYF. CDR3 DNA: TGCGCCAGCAGCTTAGGCCCAGGGAGCACAGATACGCAGTATTTT.

This chain links TRBV4-3 with TRBJ1-3; D is undetermined. This CDR3 contains 14 residues. CDR1 and CDR2 (germline): LGHNA, YSLEER. The V gene lost 0 bases and the J gene lost 10 bases, with 13 bases spanning the gap. The chain's CDR3 is CASSQEVESGTIYF. Here the CDR3 DNA reads TGCGCCAGCAGCCAAGAAGTAGAGTCCGGGACCATATATTTT.

This clone showed up just once. The chain uses TRBV4-2 and TRBJ1-4; weak D call: TRBD1 (5 bases). The CDR3 covers 15 residues. Germline assignment: CDR1 LGHNA and CDR2 YNFKEQ. The V end was cut by 0 bases, the J end by 8 bases, with 13 bases between. In DNA form, the CDR3 reads TGTGCCAGCAGCCAAGAGACGGTGGGGGGGGAAAAACTGTTTTTT. Encoded protein: CASSQETVGGEKLFF.

This chain joins TRBV10-3 and TRBJ2-7, with TRBD2 matching over 11 bases. CDR1 is ENHRY, CDR2 SYGVKD, per germline. The CDR3 has 14 residues. V dropped 5 bases and J dropped 3; count of bases not matched to a gene: 3. CDR3 nucleotides: TGTGCCATCAGTCCTAGCGGGGGGAACTACGAGCAGTACGTC. This translates into CAISPSGGNYEQYV.

V gene TRBV28 combines with J gene TRBJ1-5; D gene uncertain. Trimming removed 3 bases at V and 6 bases at J, with 18 bases between. Germline V gene lookup returns CDR1 MDHEN and CDR2 SYDVKM. The CDR3 consists of 16 residues. The CDR3 is CASSFSDVFRGQPQHF. The CDR3 bases are TGTGCCAGCAGTTTTTCGGACGTGTTTCGGGGTCAGCCCCAGCATTTT.